This T cell receptor beta chain was identified during a study of memory CD4+ T cells and cytomegalovirus serostatus (dated by TCRdb to about 2019). In terms of the full investigation: The roughly 33 healthy Belgian adults in the cohort included 9 who were CMV seropositive and roughly 24 who were CMV seronegative. To replicate a published TCR-based CMV serostatus classifier, the researchers sequenced the CD4+ memory TCRbeta repertoires of a Belgian cohort whose cytomegalovirus serostatus was known.

A FACSAria II was used to sort memory CD4+ T cells, defined as single viable CD3+CD4+CD8-CD45RO+ cells. To determine CMV serostatus, a Roche Elecsys assay was used that detects serum IgG against CMV pp150, pp28, p38 and p52. Following thawing, total CD4+ T cells were enriched through positive selection using CD4 magnetic microbeads. The samples came from a different study that was designed specifically to examine the CD4+ T cell memory repertoire. Peripheral blood mononuclear cells were isolated and cryopreserved according to standard operating procedures, and serum was kept at -80 degrees C. CD3-PerCP (BW264/56), CD4-APC (RPA-T4), CD45RO-PE (UCHT1) and CD8-Pacific Orange (3B5) antibodies were used for staining, and non-viable cells were excluded with Sytox blue. The Quick-DNA Microprep Kit was used to extract genomic DNA from the sorted cells. TCRbeta DNA was amplified with the immunoSEQ hsTCRbeta kit following the manufacturer's protocol. TCRbeta libraries were sequenced on an Illumina MiSeq instrument. Regarding the original processing steps: After out-of-frame sequences were removed, around 2,200,000 distinct TCRbeta sequences remained, averaging around 70,000 per individual. Each individual was scored using the number of 150 to 200 previously reported CMV-associated TCRbeta sequences that the individual carried and the total number of productive distinct TCRbeta sequences. A beta-binomial model was reimplemented in Python, and scikit-learn random forests with default parameters were trained on data from the US cohort. On the Belgian cohort, classifier performance was reported as the median AUC, along with percentile confidence intervals, across 10,000 bootstrap iterations. This immuneACCESS table, as held by TCRdb, lists in-frame sequences with V and J called but not all clones. Of the missing ones, under half trace to an unresolved V gene in checked studies; the others have no known cause. That table supplies the V and J calls and clone size; D and trimming were determined from the DNA. A total of 45,000 to 65,000 clones appear in this sample, around 80% of them only once. The ten biggest clones cover 2% of the sample.

Regarding this clone: No cognate antigen has been identified for it. No much larger clone exists at a distance of one base, and base qualities are not known.

Beyond this particular receptor, the publication reports: Only CD4+CD45RO+ memory cells were sequenced, in contrast to the original study, which included naive and memory CD4+ and CD8+ populations. On the Belgian cohort, the classifier based on the original framework reached a median bootstrapped AUC of about 0.96, with a 95% CI of 0.76-1.00. The results were interpreted as suggesting that the CMV-associated TCR signature is largely present in the CD4+ memory repertoire. Of over 150 previously reported CMV-associated TCRbeta sequences, some 67 appeared in the CD4+ memory repertoires, each in one to five individuals. For CMV serostatus prediction, a median bootstrapped AUC of approximately 0.95 was reached with the original framework, and a median bootstrapped AUC of roughly 0.9 was reached with a US-trained random forest.

This clonotype was obtained from an adult in good health and CMV-seropositive. The specimen sequenced was memory CD4+ T cells from blood.

Read as DNA, the sequence is TGTGCCAGCAGCCGAGCGGGAGGGGACAATGAGCAGTTCTTC. This translates into CASSRAGGDNEQFF. The V gene is TRBV6-6 and the J gene is TRBJ2-1; TRBD2 aligns with 10 central bases. CDR1 and CDR2 were assigned from the germline V gene (reference sequence) as MNHNY and SVGAGI. V trim: 6 bases; J trim: 5 bases; unmatched bases: 4. Measured from the cysteine to the phenylalanine, the CDR3 is 14 residues long. The CDR3 DNA has 42 bases and is translated from base 1.